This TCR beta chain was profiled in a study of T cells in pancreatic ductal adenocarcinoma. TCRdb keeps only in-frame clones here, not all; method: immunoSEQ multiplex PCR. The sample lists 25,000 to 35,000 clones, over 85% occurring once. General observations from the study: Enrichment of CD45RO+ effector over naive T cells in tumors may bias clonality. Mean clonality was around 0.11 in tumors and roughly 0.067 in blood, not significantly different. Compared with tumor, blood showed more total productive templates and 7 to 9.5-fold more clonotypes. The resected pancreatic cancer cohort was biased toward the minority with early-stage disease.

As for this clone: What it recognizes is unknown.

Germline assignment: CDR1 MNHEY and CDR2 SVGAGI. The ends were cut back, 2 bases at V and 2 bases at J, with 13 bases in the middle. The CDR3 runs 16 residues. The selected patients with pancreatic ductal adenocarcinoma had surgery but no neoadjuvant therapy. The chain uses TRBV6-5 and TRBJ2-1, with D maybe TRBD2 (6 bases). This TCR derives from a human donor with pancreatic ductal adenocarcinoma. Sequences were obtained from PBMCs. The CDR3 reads CASSYGRGGAYNEQFF. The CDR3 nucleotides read TGTGCCAGCAGTTACGGACGCGGAGGGGCCTACAATGAGCAGTTCTTC.